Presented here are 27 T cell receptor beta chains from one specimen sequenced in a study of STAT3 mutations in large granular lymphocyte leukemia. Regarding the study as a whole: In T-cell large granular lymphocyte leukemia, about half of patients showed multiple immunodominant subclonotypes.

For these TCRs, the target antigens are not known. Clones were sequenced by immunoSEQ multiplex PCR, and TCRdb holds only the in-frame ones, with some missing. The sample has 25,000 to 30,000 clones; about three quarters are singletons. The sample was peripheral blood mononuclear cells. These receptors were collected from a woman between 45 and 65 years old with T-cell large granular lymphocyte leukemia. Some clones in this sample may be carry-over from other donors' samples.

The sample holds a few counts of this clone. The CDR3 protein is CASRRGTTDTQYF. The CDR3 nucleotides read TGTGCCAGCAGGCGAGGGACCACAGATACGCAGTATTTT. The chain is built from TRBV7-9 and TRBJ2-3, with D perhaps TRBD1 or TRBD2 (5 bases each). V lost 6 bases to trimming and J lost 2 bases, with 9 bases between them. The germline V gene encodes CDR1 SEHNR and CDR2 FQNEAQ (reference sequence). The CDR3 length is 13 residues.

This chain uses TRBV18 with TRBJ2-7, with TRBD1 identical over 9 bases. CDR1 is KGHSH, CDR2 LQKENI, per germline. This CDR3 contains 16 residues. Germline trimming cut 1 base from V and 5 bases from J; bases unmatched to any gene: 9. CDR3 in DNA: TGTGCCAGCTCACCACTGGCCGGGACAGGGTTGCACGAGCAGTACTTC. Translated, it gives CASSPLAGTGLHEQYF.

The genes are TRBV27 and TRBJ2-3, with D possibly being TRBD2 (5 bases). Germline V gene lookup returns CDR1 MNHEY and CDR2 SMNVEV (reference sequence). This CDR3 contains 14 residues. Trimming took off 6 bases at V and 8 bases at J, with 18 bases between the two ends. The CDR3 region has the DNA TGTGCCAGCAGGGAGAGGCTACTTGAGGGTACGCAGTATTTT. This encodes CASRERLLEGTQYF.

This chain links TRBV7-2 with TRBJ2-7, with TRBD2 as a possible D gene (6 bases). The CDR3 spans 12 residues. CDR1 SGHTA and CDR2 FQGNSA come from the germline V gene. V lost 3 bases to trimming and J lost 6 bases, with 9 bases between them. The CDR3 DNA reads TGTGCCAGCAGCTTTGGAGGGCCCGAGCAGTACTTC. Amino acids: CASSFGGPEQYF.

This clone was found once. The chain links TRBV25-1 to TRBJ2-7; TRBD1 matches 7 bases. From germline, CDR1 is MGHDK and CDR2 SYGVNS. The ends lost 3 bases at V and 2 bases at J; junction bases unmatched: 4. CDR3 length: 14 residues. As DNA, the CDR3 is TGTGCCAGCAGTGAGGCGGACAGGACCTACGAGCAGTACTTC. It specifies CASSEADRTYEQYF.

CDR3 loop: CASSLYLHNSNQPQHF. The CDR3 bases are TGTGCCAGCAGTTTATACCTACACAATAGCAATCAGCCCCAGCATTTT. V is TRBV28 and J is TRBJ1-5; unclear D gene. The V gene's germline CDR1 is MDHEN and CDR2 SYDVKM. Trimming stripped 1 base from V and 0 bases from J, with 10 bases between. The CDR3 has 16 amino acids.

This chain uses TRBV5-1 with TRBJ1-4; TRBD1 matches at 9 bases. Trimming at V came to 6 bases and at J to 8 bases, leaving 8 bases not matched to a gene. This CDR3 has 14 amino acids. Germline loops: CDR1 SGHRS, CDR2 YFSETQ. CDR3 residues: CASKLSGTGEKLFF. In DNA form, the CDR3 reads TGCGCCAGCAAGCTGTCCGGGACAGGGGAAAAACTGTTTTTT. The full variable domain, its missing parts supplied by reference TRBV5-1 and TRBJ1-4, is KAGVTQTPRYLIKTRGQQVTLSCSPISGHRSVSWYQQTPGQGLQFLFEYFSETQRNKGNFPGRFSGRQFSNSRSEMNVSTLELGDSALYLCASKLSGTGEKLFFGSGTQLSVL.

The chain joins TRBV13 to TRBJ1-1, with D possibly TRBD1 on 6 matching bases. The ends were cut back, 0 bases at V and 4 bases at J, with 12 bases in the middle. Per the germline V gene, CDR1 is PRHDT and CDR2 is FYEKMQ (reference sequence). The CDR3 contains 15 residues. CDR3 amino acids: CASSLGGGRGTEAFF. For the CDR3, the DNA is TGTGCCAGCAGCTTAGGCGGGGGGCGGGGCACTGAAGCTTTCTTT.

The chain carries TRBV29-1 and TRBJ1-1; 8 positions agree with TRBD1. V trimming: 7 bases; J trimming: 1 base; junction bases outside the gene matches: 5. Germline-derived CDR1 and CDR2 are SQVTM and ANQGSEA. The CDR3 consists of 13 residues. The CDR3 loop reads CSARTGRNTEAFF. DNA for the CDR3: TGCAGCGCTCGGACAGGGAGGAACACTGAAGCTTTCTTT.

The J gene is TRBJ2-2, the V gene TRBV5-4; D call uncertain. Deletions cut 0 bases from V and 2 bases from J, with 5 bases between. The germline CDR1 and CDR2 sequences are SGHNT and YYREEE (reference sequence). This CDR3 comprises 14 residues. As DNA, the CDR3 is TGTGCCAGCAGCTTGGGACTTAACACCGGGGAGCTGTTTTTT. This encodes CASSLGLNTGELFF.

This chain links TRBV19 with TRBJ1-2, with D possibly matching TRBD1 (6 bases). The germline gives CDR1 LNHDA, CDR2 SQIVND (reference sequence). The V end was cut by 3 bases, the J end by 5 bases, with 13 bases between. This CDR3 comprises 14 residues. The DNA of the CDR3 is TGTGCCAGTAGTATCTTACAGGGCGTTTATGGCTACACCTTC. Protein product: CASSILQGVYGYTF.

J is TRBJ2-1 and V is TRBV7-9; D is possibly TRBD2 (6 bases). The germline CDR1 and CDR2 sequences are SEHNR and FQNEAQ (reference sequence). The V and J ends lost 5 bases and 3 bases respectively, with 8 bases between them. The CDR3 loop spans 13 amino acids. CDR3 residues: CASSQTSYNEQFF. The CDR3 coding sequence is TGTGCCAGCAGCCAGACTAGCTACAATGAGCAGTTCTTC.

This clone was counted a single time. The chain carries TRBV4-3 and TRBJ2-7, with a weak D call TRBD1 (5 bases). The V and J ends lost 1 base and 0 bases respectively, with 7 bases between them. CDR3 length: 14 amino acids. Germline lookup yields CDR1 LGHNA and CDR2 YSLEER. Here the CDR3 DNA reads TGCGCCAGCAGCCAAGCAGACAGCTCCTACGAGCAGTACTTC. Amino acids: CASSQADSSYEQYF.

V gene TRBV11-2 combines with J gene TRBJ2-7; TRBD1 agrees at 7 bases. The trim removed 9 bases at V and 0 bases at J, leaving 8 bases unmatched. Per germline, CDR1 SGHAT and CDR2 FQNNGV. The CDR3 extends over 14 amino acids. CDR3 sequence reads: CASGTAPRSYEQYF. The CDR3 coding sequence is TGTGCCAGTGGGACAGCCCCGCGCTCCTACGAGCAGTACTTC.

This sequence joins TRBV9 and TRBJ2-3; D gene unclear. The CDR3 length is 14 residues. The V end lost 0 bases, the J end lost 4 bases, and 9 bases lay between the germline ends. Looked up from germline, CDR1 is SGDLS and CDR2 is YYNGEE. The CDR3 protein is CASSVDVDADTQYF. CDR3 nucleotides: TGTGCCAGCAGCGTAGATGTCGACGCAGATACGCAGTATTTT.

CDR3 sequence reads: CASSLDGRGTEAFF. DNA of the CDR3: TGCGCCAGCAGCTTGGATGGGAGAGGCACTGAAGCTTTCTTT. The rearrangement joins TRBV5-1 to TRBJ1-1; D gene unclear. Trimming stripped 0 bases from V and 4 bases from J, with 10 bases between. The germline CDR1 and CDR2 sequences are SGHRS and YFSETQ. The CDR3 covers 14 residues. The full variable domain, in which reference TRBV5-1 and TRBJ1-1 provide the parts outside the CDR3, is KAGVTQTPRYLIKTRGQQVTLSCSPISGHRSVSWYQQTPGQGLQFLFEYFSETQRNKGNFPGRFSGRQFSNSRSEMNVSTLELGDSALYLCASSLDGRGTEAFFGQGTRLTVV.

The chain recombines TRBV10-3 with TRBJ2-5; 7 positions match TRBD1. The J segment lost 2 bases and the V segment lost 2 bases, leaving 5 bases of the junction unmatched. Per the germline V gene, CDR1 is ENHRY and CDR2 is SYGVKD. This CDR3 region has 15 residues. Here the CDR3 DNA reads TGTGCCATCAGTGAGGCAGGGGGTCGACAAGAGACCCAGTACTTC. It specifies CAISEAGGRQETQYF.

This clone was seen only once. The CDR3 nucleotides read TGTGCCAGCTCAACCGGACAGGGTTACAATGAGCAGTTCTTC. Translation: CASSTGQGYNEQFF. The genes are TRBV18 and TRBJ2-1; 8 bases are shared with TRBD1. Germline trimming cut 5 bases from V and 4 bases from J; bases unmatched to any gene: 4. From germline, CDR1 is KGHSH and CDR2 LQKENI. The CDR3 is 14 residues long.

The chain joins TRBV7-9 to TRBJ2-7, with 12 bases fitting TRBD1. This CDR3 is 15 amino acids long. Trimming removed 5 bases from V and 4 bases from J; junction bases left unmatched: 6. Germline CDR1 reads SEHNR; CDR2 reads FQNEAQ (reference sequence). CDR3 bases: TGTGCCAGCAGCACCCCGGGACAGGGGGCGTACGAGCAGTACTTC. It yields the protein CASSTPGQGAYEQYF.

The CDR3 DNA sequence: TGCGCCAGCAGCTTGGCGGGAACCAACTACGAGCAGTACTTC. This codes for CASSLAGTNYEQYF. The chain joins TRBV5-1 to TRBJ2-7; the D gene is possibly TRBD2 (5 bases). Germline CDR1 is SGHRS and CDR2 is YFSETQ. V was shortened by 0 bases and J by 3 bases, with 10 bases between the two germline ends. CDR3 length equals 14 residues.

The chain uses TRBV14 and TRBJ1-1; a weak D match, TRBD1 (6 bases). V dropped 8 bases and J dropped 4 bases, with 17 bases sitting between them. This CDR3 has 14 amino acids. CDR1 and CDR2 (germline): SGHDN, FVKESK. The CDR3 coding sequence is TGTGCCAGCCATACAGGGTCGGGTCGCACTGAAGCTTTCTTT. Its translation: CASHTGSGRTEAFF.

The CDR3 bases are TGTGCCAGCAGCTCTGGACTAACCAGCTCCTACGAGCAGTACTTC. This codes for CASSSGLTSSYEQYF. V is TRBV5-4 and J is TRBJ2-7, with D possibly TRBD2 on 6 matching bases. V was clipped by 3 bases and J by 0 bases, with 13 bases between them. In germline, CDR1 is SGHNT, CDR2 YYREEE (reference sequence). CDR3 length: 15 residues.

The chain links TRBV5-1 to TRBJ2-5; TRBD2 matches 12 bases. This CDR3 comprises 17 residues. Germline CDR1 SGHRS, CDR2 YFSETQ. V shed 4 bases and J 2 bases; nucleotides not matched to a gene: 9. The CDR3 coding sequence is TGCGCCAGCAGCCCAAATTCTGGACTAGCGGGGCAAGAGACCCAGTACTTC. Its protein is CASSPNSGLAGQETQYF.

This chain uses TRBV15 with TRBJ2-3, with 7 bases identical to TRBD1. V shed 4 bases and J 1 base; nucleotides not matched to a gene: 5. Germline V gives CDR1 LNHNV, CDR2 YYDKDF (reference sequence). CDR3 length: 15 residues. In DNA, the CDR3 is TGTGCCACCAGCAACCGGGACAGCGGCACAGATACGCAGTATTTT. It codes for CATSNRDSGTDTQYF.

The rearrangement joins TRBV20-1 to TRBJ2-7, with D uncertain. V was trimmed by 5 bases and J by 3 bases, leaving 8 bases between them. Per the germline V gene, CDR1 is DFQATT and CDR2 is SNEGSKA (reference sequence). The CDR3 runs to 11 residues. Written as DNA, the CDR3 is TGCAGTGCTTATCAGGACTACGAGCAGTACTTC. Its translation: CSAYQDYEQYF.

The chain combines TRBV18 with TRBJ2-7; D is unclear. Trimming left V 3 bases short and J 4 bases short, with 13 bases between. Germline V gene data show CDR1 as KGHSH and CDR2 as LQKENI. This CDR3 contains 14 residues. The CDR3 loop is CASSPTAVSYEQYF. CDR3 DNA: TGTGCCAGCTCACCGACGGCCGTCTCTTACGAGCAGTACTTC.

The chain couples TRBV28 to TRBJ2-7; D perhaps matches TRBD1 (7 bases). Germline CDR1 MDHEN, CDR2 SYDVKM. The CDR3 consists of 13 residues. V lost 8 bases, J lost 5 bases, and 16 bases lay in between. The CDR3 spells CASRGTATHEQYF. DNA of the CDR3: TGTGCCAGCCGCGGGACAGCTACCCACGAGCAGTACTTC.